The rows below give T cell receptor beta chains drawn from one sample of a study of cytomegalovirus exposure and HLA in healthy donors. Sequencing used immunoSEQ multiplex PCR; TCRdb keeps in-frame clones, though not all of them. The data show about 45,000 clones, roughly 51% seen once. The sequencing input was PBMCs. These receptor sequences come from a man in his fifties or sixties in good health and CMV-seronegative. Both conserved end residues are trimmed from each CDR3. Fields, in order: J gene, clone size, V gene, CDR3 protein. Expanded clones get a size class; other rows say once, few or many, or leave the size out.

>TRBJ2-7|NA|TRBV6-1
ASRPGQRHEQY
>TRBJ2-2|NA|TRBV5-1
ASSGSGGPNTGELF
>TRBJ1-1|NA|TRBV6-6
ASSHTGNTEAF
>TRBJ1-1|NA|TRBV27
ASSFPGGFEAF
>TRBJ2-5|few|TRBV9
ASSLSRDNLWETQY
>TRBJ2-5|once|TRBV5-1
ASSLTGGQETQY
>TRBJ1-2|NA|TRBV28
ASSKRTGGGYT
>TRBJ2-7|NA|TRBV5-1
ASSFGQGSYEQY
>TRBJ1-1|NA|TRBV7-2
ASSLWGGNTEAF
>TRBJ1-2|NA|TRBV6-5
ASSGSNYGYT
>TRBJ1-2|NA|TRBV4-1
ASSRETGQSYGYT
>TRBJ1-1|NA|TRBV7-2
ASSLDRRDAF
>TRBJ1-3|NA|TRBV6-1
ASMTSLRGPTIY
>TRBJ1-1|NA|TRBV6-1
ASSDRTGGWSEAF
>TRBJ2-7|NA|TRBV1
TSSGEGLAYEQY
>TRBJ1-5|NA|TRBV19
ATRQGTSNQPQH
>TRBJ2-7|once|TRBV7-9
ASSSIAGYSYEQY
>TRBJ2-2|NA|TRBV4-3
ASSHGVGGTGELF
>TRBJ2-3|once|TRBV30
AWRGDRWTTDTQY
>TRBJ2-3|NA|TRBV7-2
ASSPGWGQLGDTQY
>TRBJ1-2|NA|TRBV14
ASSQGDRGNGYT
>TRBJ2-2|NA|TRBV19
ASSTPGLAGELF
>TRBJ2-1|NA|TRBV9
ASSGDIYYNEQF
>TRBJ2-5|few|TRBV11-2
ASSVGVAQY
>TRBJ2-1|NA|TRBV19
ASSRQITYNEQF
>NA|NA|TRBV25-1
ASSEGGGTYEQY
>TRBJ1-2|NA|TRBV4-2
ASSRGDGEQDGYT
>TRBJ2-7|NA|TRBV6-1
ASSELGGKDEQY
>TRBJ2-7|few|TRBV4-1
ASSQYPTGSAHEQY
>TRBJ1-3|medium-sized|TRBV27
ASSLGGFGNTIY
>TRBJ1-1|NA|TRBV19
ASSTQMNTEAF
>TRBJ2-7|few|TRBV25-1
ASSAQGKVGEQY
>TRBJ2-1|once|TRBV7-9
ASSFQGADEQF
>TRBJ2-7|NA|TRBV5-4
ASSAGGLAGYEQY
>TRBJ1-1|few|TRBV5-6
ASSLGHVNTEAF